The clone carrying this TCR beta chain showed up just a few times. The antigen remains undetermined. These data come from a study of blood T cells in healthy people across ages. Study-wide findings and caveats: The authors considered diversity estimates from one million T cells to be underestimates.

The authors ran a second PCR of roughly 6 to 12 cycles using a sample-barcoded 5' primer and a J-beta primer mix. MiXCR, applied by TCRdb to the 5' RACE reads, yields one record per CDR3 protein. The sample includes some 850,000 distinct CDR3 sequences, around a quarter of them seen just once. Trimming cost V 6 bases and J 3 bases; bases outside gene matches: 3. The CDR3 totals 15 residues. The germline V gene has CDR1 ENHRY and CDR2 SYGVKD. This sample also belongs to another study, concerning T cells of mothers and their children.

This chain connects TRBV10-3 to TRBJ2-3, with 13 nucleotides matching TRBD2. The sequence was obtained from a boy aged 5-17 years in good health. Input material: blood. The CDR3 region has the DNA TGTGCCATCAGCCGGACTAGCGGGGGAACAGATACGCAGTATTTT. Translating gives CAISRTSGGTDTQYF.